The 20 T cell receptor beta chains listed next were all sequenced from one sample in a study of OX40 agonist ivuxolimab in advanced cancers. Clones were read by immunoSEQ multiplex PCR, and TCRdb kept only the in-frame ones, dropping some. In the table there are tens of thousands of clones, approximately 84% of which are singletons. The sequences come from CD4+ or CD8+ T cells sorted from blood, collected in a trial of the OX40 agonist ivuxolimab. Every receptor here comes from an adult with an advanced solid tumor such as melanoma, head and neck, liver or kidney cancer.

CDR3 DNA: TGTGCCAGCAGCTTAGGGACAGGGGCAGATACGCAGTATTTT. Its protein is CASSLGTGADTQYF. V usage is TRBV7-9 and J usage is TRBJ2-3, with 9 bases lining up with TRBD1. The CDR3 is made up of 14 amino acids. Germline assignment: CDR1 SEHNR and CDR2 FQNEAQ (reference sequence). V was clipped by 1 base and J by 4 bases; unmatched bases: 0.

This chain uses TRBV10-3 with TRBJ1-6, with 7 bases lining up with TRBD1. V lost 10 bases, J lost 7 bases, and 7 bases stayed unmatched. This CDR3 is 13 amino acids long. The germline CDR1 and CDR2 sequences are ENHRY and SYGVKD. The CDR3 loop reads CATWDSLNSPLHF. CDR3 sequence (DNA): TGTGCCACCTGGGACAGCCTAAATTCACCCCTCCACTTT.

The rearrangement joins TRBV21-1 to TRBJ1-2. TRBV21-1 is a pseudogene segment. The CDR3 consists of 14 residues. The CDR3 nucleotides are TGTGCCAGCAGCAAAGGCGGGCCTGGCTATGGCTACACCTTC. Protein product: CASSKGGPGYGYTF.

V is TRBV2 and J is TRBJ2-7, with 7 bases lining up with TRBD2. In germline, CDR1 is SNHLY, CDR2 FYNNEI. J gave up 0 bases and V 1 base, and 6 bases lay outside the gene matches. The CDR3 is 16 residues long. CDR3 loop: CASSEGGGAYSYEQYF. The CDR3 DNA reads as TGTGCCAGCAGTGAAGGGGGAGGGGCCTACTCCTACGAGCAGTACTTC.

The CDR3 is CASSEAPAGWGGYTF. In DNA form, the CDR3 reads TGTGCCAGCAGTGAAGCCCCAGCAGGGTGGGGTGGCTACACCTTC. V gene TRBV25-1 combines with J gene TRBJ1-2, with D possibly matching TRBD1 (5 bases). Trimming took off 2 bases at V and 7 bases at J, with 17 bases between the two ends. The CDR3 runs to 15 residues. Germline V gene data show CDR1 as MGHDK and CDR2 as SYGVNS.

This CDR3 reads CASRNDYYEQYF. CDR3 in DNA: TGTGCCAGCAGGAACGATTATTACGAGCAGTACTTC. The V call is TRBV7-9, the J call TRBJ2-7; no clear D. The CDR3 sequence is 12 residues long. Trimming shortened V by 6 bases and J by 4 bases, and 10 bases separated the two germline ends. Germline CDR1 is SEHNR and CDR2 is FQNEAQ (reference sequence).

With respect to this clone: Germline and junction disagree at one end, which may indicate a read error. The rearrangement links TRBV7-7 to TRBJ2-5, with D perhaps TRBD2 (6 bases). The CDR3 length is 15 residues. CDR1 and CDR2 from the germline V gene are SSHAT and FNYEAQ (reference sequence). The DNA of the CDR3 is TGTGCTAGCAGCTTAGCGGCTAGCGTGGATGAGACCCAGTACTTC. Residues: CASSLAASVDETQYF.

Of note for this clone: A read error may account for a junction end that differs from germline. The V and J genes are TRBV30 and TRBJ2-1; unclear D gene. Germline V gives CDR1 GTSNPN, CDR2 SVGIG (reference sequence). The CDR3 spans 11 residues. CDR3 region: CAWSVRLEVIF. CDR3 DNA: TGTGCCTGGAGTGTACGTCTCGAAGTAATCTTC.

This clone showed up just once. This chain links TRBV9 with TRBJ2-2; the match to TRBD2 covers 7 bases. The CDR3 runs to 18 residues. The V and J ends lost 4 bases and 3 bases, in that order; junction bases with no gene match: 15. CDR1 is SGDLS, CDR2 YYNGEE, per germline. Written as DNA, the CDR3 is TGTGCCAGCAGCCAGGAACTTCTTGGGGGGGTGGACACCGGGGAGCTGTTTTTT. Translation: CASSQELLGGVDTGELFF. The full variable domain, in which reference TRBV9 and TRBJ2-2 provide the parts outside the CDR3, is DSGVTQTPKHLITATGQRVTLRCSPRSGDLSVYWYQQSLDQGLQFLIQYYNGEERAKGNILERFSAQQFPDLHSELNLSSLELGDSALYFCASSQELLGGVDTGELFFGEGSRLTVL.

This chain connects TRBV29-1 to TRBJ1-2; D possibly corresponds to TRBD1 (6 bases). Looked up from germline, CDR1 is SQVTM and CDR2 is ANQGSEA. The V gene lost 3 bases and the J gene lost 0 bases, with 20 bases spanning the gap. The CDR3 totals 17 residues. The CDR3 DNA sequence: TGCAGCGTTGAGATCGGGGGGCAGAAGGTAGCTAACTATGGCTACACCTTC. It specifies CSVEIGGQKVANYGYTF.

The chain recombines TRBV9 with TRBJ2-7, with D possibly being TRBD2 (7 bases). With 3 bases removed from V and 2 bases from J, the gap between germline ends came to 12 bases. The CDR3 loop spans 14 amino acids. The germline CDR1 and CDR2 sequences are SGDLS and YYNGEE. CDR3 bases: TGTGCCAGCAGCGAACAGGGAGGGCCCTACGAGCAGTACTTC. It codes for CASSEQGGPYEQYF.

V usage is TRBV5-1 and J usage is TRBJ1-1; D is possibly TRBD1 (5 bases). CDR1 is SGHRS and CDR2 is YFSETQ in the germline V gene. Trimming took 1 base from V and 4 from J, leaving 14 bases between them. The CDR3 is 15 amino acids. The CDR3 region has the DNA TGCGCCAGCAGCTTGTCCGACAGTGCGGGCACTGAAGCTTTCTTT. Translating it yields CASSLSDSAGTEAFF.

The gene calls are TRBV14 and TRBJ2-7; D gene ambiguous. This CDR3 is 16 amino acids long. The V gene lost 6 bases and the J gene lost 9 bases, with 27 bases spanning the gap. Germline V lookup: CDR1 SGHDN, CDR2 FVKESK. CDR3 bases: TGTGCCAGCAGTCCTACCCAGGAGATACTCCTACGAGTGCAGTACTTC. Residues: CASSPTQEILLRVQYF.

This clone was detected once. The chain employs TRBV30 and TRBJ2-7, with 9 bases aligning to TRBD2. The CDR3 is made up of 14 amino acids. With V trimmed by 0 bases and J by 1 base, 1 base remained unmatched. The V gene's germline CDR1 is GTSNPN and CDR2 SVGIG (reference sequence). The CDR3 loop reads CAWSVLAGSYEQYF. The CDR3 nucleotides are TGTGCCTGGAGTGTGCTAGCGGGGTCCTACGAGCAGTACTTC.

The genes are TRBV7-2 and TRBJ1-5; no clear D. Germline CDR1 is SGHTA and CDR2 is FQGNSA. V was trimmed by 1 base and J by 6 bases, leaving 7 bases between them. There are 13 residues in the CDR3. DNA for the CDR3: TGTGCCAGCAGCTTAGAAAGGACTCAGCCCCAGCATTTT. As protein: CASSLERTQPQHF.

The V call is TRBV9, the J call TRBJ1-1; a weak D match, TRBD1 (5 bases). The germline V and J ends were trimmed by 0 bases and 5 bases, with 11 bases remaining between them. The CDR3 consists of 14 residues. Germline V lookup: CDR1 SGDLS, CDR2 YYNGEE. CDR3 coding DNA: TGTGCCAGCAGCGTAGAAGGAACAGGAACTGAAGCTTTCTTT. As protein: CASSVEGTGTEAFF. The full variable domain, its missing parts supplied by reference TRBV9 and TRBJ1-1, is DSGVTQTPKHLITATGQRVTLRCSPRSGDLSVYWYQQSLDQGLQFLIQYYNGEERAKGNILERFSAQQFPDLHSELNLSSLELGDSALYFCASSVEGTGTEAFFGQGTRLTVV.

V usage is TRBV6-5 and J usage is TRBJ2-7, with 8 bases aligning to TRBD1. The CDR3 is 15 residues long. Germline CDR1 reads MNHEY; CDR2 reads SVGAGI. V shed 6 bases and J 4 bases; nucleotides not matched to a gene: 11. In nucleotides, the CDR3 is TGTGCCAGCAGCTTCGGACAGGGCCTGACTTACGAGCAGTACTTC. This gives the protein CASSFGQGLTYEQYF.

The chain has TRBV28 and TRBJ2-7; no reliable D call. V gave up 3 bases and J gave up 6 bases, with 6 bases separating them. The CDR3 sequence is 11 residues long. Germline V gene data show CDR1 as MDHEN and CDR2 as SYDVKM. As DNA, the CDR3 is TGTGCCAGCAGTTTTAGTAGCGAGCAGTACTTC. Protein sequence: CASSFSSEQYF.

The V call is TRBV18, the J call TRBJ2-3, with D maybe TRBD1 (7 bases). From germline, CDR1 is KGHSH and CDR2 LQKENI. The CDR3 length is 15 residues. V was trimmed by 6 bases and J by 0 bases, leaving 13 bases between them. CDR3 residues: CASSPGGGSTDTQYF. CDR3 nucleotide sequence: TGTGCCAGCTCGCCAGGGGGAGGTAGCACAGATACGCAGTATTTT.

The rearrangement uses TRBV28 and TRBJ1-5, with D maybe TRBD1 (6 bases). The V end was cut by 5 bases, the J end by 3 bases, with 14 bases between. The CDR3 has 15 residues. CDR1 and CDR2 from the germline V gene are MDHEN and SYDVKM. CDR3 sequence (DNA): TGTGCCAGCAGTCCGATACAGGGCTACAATCAGCCCCAGCATTTT. Translating it yields CASSPIQGYNQPQHF.